Following are 30 T cell receptor beta chains from one sample sequenced in a study of blood T cell repertoires in COVID-19. Libraries were prepared by immunoSEQ multiplex PCR; TCRdb keeps only in-frame clonotypes and omits some of them. Here the sample spans 150,000 to 200,000 clones, around 85% being singletons. Sample: peripheral blood. These TCRs come from a human donor in a cohort sampled during active COVID-19.

The chain has TRBV2 and TRBJ2-1; unclear D gene. The CDR3 sequence is 15 residues long. Germline V lookup: CDR1 SNHLY, CDR2 FYNNEI. V shed 4 bases and J shed 10 bases, with 20 bases lying between them. In DNA form, the CDR3 reads TGTGCCAGCAGTGTGACGAGTACTATCCGAGGCGAGCAGTTCTTC. Its translation: CASSVTSTIRGEQFF.

This chain links TRBV11-3 with TRBJ2-7; 7 bases are a match to TRBD1. The germline CDR1 and CDR2 sequences are SGHNT and YENEEA. The CDR3 runs to 15 residues. J was trimmed by 1 base and V by 7 bases; bases with no gene match: 10. The CDR3 loop is CASTAERQGSYEQYF. DNA of the CDR3: TGTGCCAGCACCGCTGAACGACAGGGATCCTACGAGCAGTACTTC.

This clone was seen just once. This chain's CDR3 is CASSQELTTNEKLFF. CDR3 sequence (DNA): TGCGCCAGCAGCCAAGAACTGACAACTAATGAAAAACTGTTTTTT. V and J are TRBV4-3 and TRBJ1-4; D ambiguous. The CDR3 length is 15 residues. Germline loops: CDR1 LGHNA, CDR2 YSLEER. V lost 0 bases and J 0 bases, leaving 5 bases between the germline ends.

The chain is built from TRBV19 and TRBJ2-5; 7 nucleotides align to TRBD2. This CDR3 has 15 amino acids. The J segment lost 4 bases and the V segment lost 3 bases, leaving 8 bases of the junction unmatched. Germline V gene data show CDR1 as LNHDA and CDR2 as SQIVND (reference sequence). For the CDR3, the DNA is TGTGCCAGTAGTATCTTCATGGGCGGGGGAGAGACCCAGTACTTC. Its translation: CASSIFMGGGETQYF.

The sample holds one count of this clone. The J gene is TRBJ2-7, the V gene TRBV5-4, with 14 bases that match TRBD2. Germline V gene lookup returns CDR1 SGHNT and CDR2 YYREEE (reference sequence). The V and J ends lost 3 bases and 3 bases, in that order; junction bases with no gene match: 2. There are 15 residues in the CDR3. CDR3 region: CASSWGTSGSYEQYF. The CDR3 DNA follows: TGTGCCAGCAGCTGGGGGACTAGCGGGAGCTACGAGCAGTACTTC. Full variable domain (outside the CDR3, taken from reference TRBV5-4 and TRBJ2-7): ETGVTQSPTHLIKTRGQQVTLRCSSQSGHNTVSWYQQALGQGPQFIFQYYREEENGRGNFPPRFSGLQFPNYSSELNVNALELDDSALYLCASSWGTSGSYEQYFGPGTRLTVT.

This chain joins TRBV19 and TRBJ2-7; TRBD1 aligns across 7 bases. CDR1 LNHDA and CDR2 SQIVND come from the germline V gene (reference sequence). The CDR3 runs 13 residues. V lost 8 bases and J lost 3; bases outside the gene matches: 7. CDR3: CASSGTDFYEQYF. The CDR3 DNA sequence: TGTGCCAGTTCCGGGACAGATTTCTACGAGCAGTACTTC. The variable domain in full, completed from reference TRBV19 and TRBJ2-7, reads DGGITQSPKYLFRKEGQNVTLSCEQNLNHDAMYWYRQDPGQGLRLIYYSQIVNDFQKGDIAEGYSVSREKKESFPLTVTSAQKNPTAFYLCASSGTDFYEQYFGPGTRLTVT.

This clone showed up just once. The chain combines TRBV19 with TRBJ1-2; 9 bases are shared with TRBD1. With V trimmed by 6 bases and J by 12 bases, 17 bases remained unmatched. Germline CDR1 is LNHDA and CDR2 is SQIVND (reference sequence). The CDR3 totals 15 residues. The CDR3 spells CASSHDRDRAEVNTF. CDR3 coding DNA: TGTGCCAGTAGCCATGACCGGGACAGGGCTGAGGTAAACACCTTC. Full variable domain (missing parts from reference TRBV19 and TRBJ1-2): DGGITQSPKYLFRKEGQNVTLSCEQNLNHDAMYWYRQDPGQGLRLIYYSQIVNDFQKGDIAEGYSVSREKKESFPLTVTSAQKNPTAFYLCASSHDRDRAEVNTFGSGTRLTVV.

The V gene is TRBV16, the J gene TRBJ2-4, with D maybe TRBD2 (5 bases). Germline V lookup: CDR1 KGHSY, CDR2 FQNENV. Trimming took 2 bases from V and 4 from J, leaving 18 bases between them. The CDR3 has 17 residues. The CDR3, as DNA: TGTGCCAGCAGCCAAGTCAGACCCGGGATGGCAAAAAACATTCAGTACTTC. Translated: CASSQVRPGMAKNIQYF.

J is TRBJ2-1 and V is TRBV6-1; weak D call: TRBD2 (5 bases). Deletions cut 0 bases from V and 10 bases from J, with 7 bases between. The germline V gene encodes CDR1 MNHNS and CDR2 SASEGT. CDR3 length equals 12 residues. The chain's CDR3 is CASSEAWREQFF. Written as DNA, the CDR3 is TGTGCCAGCAGTGAAGCATGGAGGGAGCAGTTCTTC.

This chain links TRBV6-6 with TRBJ2-7; 13 bases are a match to TRBD2. Germline lookup yields CDR1 MNHNY and CDR2 SVGAGI (reference sequence). This CDR3 spans 18 amino acids. V lost 5 bases to trimming and J lost 1 base; unmatched junction nucleotides: 11. The CDR3 sequence: CASSPSGLAGDRSYEQYF. DNA of the CDR3: TGTGCCAGCAGTCCCTCAGGACTAGCGGGAGACAGGTCCTACGAGCAGTACTTC.

This clone has only one observation. The CDR3 loop is CASNSEQGNNSPLHF. CDR3 sequence (DNA): TGTGCCAGTAACTCGGAGCAGGGAAACAATTCACCCCTCCACTTT. The chain is built from TRBV2 and TRBJ1-6; tentative D call: TRBD1 (5 bases). The CDR3 has 15 amino acids. Germline V gene lookup returns CDR1 SNHLY and CDR2 FYNNEI. V was shortened by 9 bases and J by 7 bases, with 19 bases between the two germline ends.

The chain carries TRBV6-5 and TRBJ2-7, with TRBD1 matching over 8 bases. The V segment lost 3 bases and the J segment 6 bases; nucleotides outside the gene matches: 10. This CDR3 region has 15 residues. Germline CDR1 reads MNHEY; CDR2 reads SVGAGI. This chain's CDR3 is CASSYRGQGYSEQYF. The CDR3 coding sequence is TGTGCCAGCAGTTATCGTGGACAGGGTTATTCCGAGCAGTACTTC.

This clone was found a few times. The rearrangement links TRBV18 to TRBJ2-6; 7 bases agree with TRBD1. Germline CDR1 and CDR2: KGHSH and LQKENI. V shed 4 bases and J 0 bases; nucleotides not matched to a gene: 15. This CDR3 is built from 20 residues. Here the CDR3 reads CASSHRGQVPSSSGANVLTF. The DNA of the CDR3 is TGTGCCAGCTCACACCGAGGACAGGTCCCGTCCAGCTCTGGGGCCAACGTCCTGACTTTC.

This chain joins TRBV2 and TRBJ1-2; D possibly corresponds to TRBD1 (6 bases). Looked up from germline, CDR1 is SNHLY and CDR2 is FYNNEI. This CDR3 is 14 amino acids long. V lost 5 bases, J lost 7 bases, and 17 bases lay in between. Here the CDR3 reads CASSQSRGRGGYTF. In DNA form, the CDR3 reads TGTGCCAGCAGTCAATCCAGGGGCCGGGGTGGCTACACCTTC.

The chain recombines TRBV2 with TRBJ2-7; possibly TRBD1 for D (5 bases). V lost 6 bases and J lost 0, with 15 bases in between. From germline, CDR1 is SNHLY and CDR2 FYNNEI. The CDR3 loop spans 15 amino acids. CDR3 coding DNA: TGTGCCAGCAGCTCAGGGTTGGAAAGCTCCTACGAGCAGTACTTC. This encodes CASSSGLESSYEQYF.

The chain links TRBV7-2 to TRBJ2-3, with 8 bases lining up with TRBD2. Germline CDR1 SGHTA, CDR2 FQGNSA. The CDR3 spans 16 residues. J was trimmed by 1 base and V by 2 bases; bases with no gene match: 5. In DNA, the CDR3 is TGTGCCAGCAGCTTAAACGGGAGGGCCGGCACAGATACGCAGTATTTT. It translates to CASSLNGRAGTDTQYF. Full variable domain (remainder filled in from reference TRBV7-2 and TRBJ2-3): GAGVSQSPSNKVTEKGKDVELRCDPISGHTALYWYRQSLGQGLEFLIYFQGNSAPDKSGLPSDRFSAERTGGSVSTLTIQRTQQEDSAVYLCASSLNGRAGTDTQYFGPGTRLTVL.

The chain links TRBV6-5 to TRBJ1-2, with unresolved D. This CDR3 contains 13 residues. Germline values: CDR1 MNHEY, CDR2 SVGAGI. Trimming removed 9 bases at V and 10 bases at J, with 21 bases between. The CDR3: CASHPGAREYYTF. CDR3 bases: TGTGCCAGTCACCCGGGAGCTCGGGAGTACTACACCTTC.

The chain has TRBV10-3 and TRBJ1-4; 9 nucleotides line up with TRBD1. The CDR3 spans 17 residues. The V and J ends lost 2 bases and 2 bases, in that order; junction bases with no gene match: 6. CDR1 and CDR2 (germline): ENHRY, SYGVKD. This CDR3 reads CAISEAGTGPTNEKLFF. The DNA of the CDR3 is TGTGCCATCAGTGAGGCTGGGACAGGGCCCACTAATGAAAAACTGTTTTTT.

The rearrangement uses TRBV20-1 and TRBJ1-6; 7 bases map to TRBD1. The CDR3 is made up of 15 amino acids. Germline V gives CDR1 DFQATT, CDR2 SNEGSKA (reference sequence). V was clipped by 3 bases and J by 6 bases; unmatched bases: 8. The CDR3 DNA follows: TGCAGTGCTAGTAGATCGGGACAGAGTAATTCACCCCTCCACTTT. Translation: CSASRSGQSNSPLHF.

This clone was detected a few times. V gene TRBV6-5 combines with J gene TRBJ1-1; perhaps TRBD1 as D (6 bases). V was clipped by 8 bases and J by 6 bases, with 16 bases between them. The germline V gene has CDR1 MNHEY and CDR2 SVGAGI. This CDR3 is 13 amino acids long. The CDR3, as DNA: TGTGCCAGCGGAGGCGGGGGCGAGGCTGAAGCTTTCTTT. Amino acid sequence: CASGGGGEAEAFF.

The chain couples TRBV6-6 to TRBJ2-7, with TRBD2 identical over 12 bases. V lost 5 bases and J lost 7; bases outside the gene matches: 9. CDR1 MNHNY and CDR2 SVGAGI come from the germline V gene (reference sequence). The CDR3 sequence is 15 residues long. The CDR3 here is CASSPTRLAGDEQYF. The CDR3 DNA reads TGTGCCAGCAGTCCCACCCGACTAGCGGGGGATGAGCAGTACTTC.

The rearrangement joins TRBV5-6 to TRBJ2-7; weak D call: TRBD1 (5 bases). Germline CDR1 SGHDT, CDR2 YYEEEE. V was cut by 4 bases and J by 3 bases, with 11 bases left in between. This CDR3 spans 13 amino acids. CDR3 protein: CASSKNQGYEQYF. The CDR3 DNA reads TGTGCCAGCAGCAAAAACCAGGGCTACGAGCAGTACTTC. The variable domain in full, with the rest retrieved from reference TRBV5-6 and TRBJ2-7, is DAGVTQSPTHLIKTRGQQVTLRCSPKSGHDTVSWYQQALGQGPQFIFQYYEEEERQRGNFPDRFSGHQFPNYSSELNVNALLLGDSALYLCASSKNQGYEQYFGPGTRLTVT.

The chain links TRBV6-5 to TRBJ1-1; 8 bases align to TRBD1. Germline lookup yields CDR1 MNHEY and CDR2 SVGAGI. V dropped 5 bases and J dropped 1; count of bases not matched to a gene: 3. The CDR3 extends over 14 amino acids. CDR3 residues: CASSRQGTNTEAFF. The CDR3 DNA reads as TGTGCCAGCAGTCGACAGGGGACGAACACTGAAGCTTTCTTT.

The chain employs TRBV30 and TRBJ2-1; 8 nucleotides match TRBD1. This CDR3 contains 14 residues. V was pared by 2 bases and J by 7 bases, with 7 bases of the junction left unmatched. CDR1 GTSNPN and CDR2 SVGIG come from the germline V gene (reference sequence). The CDR3 bases are TGTGCCTGGAGTTATCAGGGGGCGGGAAATGAGCAGTTCTTC. Its translation is CAWSYQGAGNEQFF.

This chain uses TRBV2 with TRBJ1-4; a weak D match, TRBD1 (6 bases). Germline assignment: CDR1 SNHLY and CDR2 FYNNEI. The CDR3 is made up of 17 amino acids. V shed 4 bases and J shed 9 bases, with 24 bases lying between them. The CDR3 DNA sequence: TGTGCCAGCAGTGGTCTGGACAGCCCTTTCCGAACGCAAAAACTGTTTTTT. Its protein product is CASSGLDSPFRTQKLFF.

The chain recombines TRBV5-1 with TRBJ2-3; tentatively, D is TRBD2 (6 bases). CDR1 SGHRS and CDR2 YFSETQ come from the germline V gene. Trimming left V 2 bases short and J 0 bases short, with 13 bases between. CDR3 length: 16 residues. The CDR3 DNA sequence: TGCGCCAGCAGCTTAGAAGGGAGGTCTAGCACAGATACGCAGTATTTT. This translates into CASSLEGRSSTDTQYF.

The chain has TRBV4-1 and TRBJ1-4; D is unclear. Germline CDR1 reads MGHRA; CDR2 reads YSYEKL. Trimming cost V 4 bases and J 7 bases, with 16 bases left between them. CDR3 length: 15 residues. The DNA of the CDR3 is TGCGCCAGCAGCCGAAGGGAGACCGCAGGTGAAAAACTGTTTTTT. Translated, it gives CASSRRETAGEKLFF.

V and J are TRBV11-2 and TRBJ2-1, with TRBD2 identical over 13 bases. The CDR3 has 15 residues. Germline V CDR1 and CDR2: SGHAT, FQNNGV. The junction had 5 bases not matched to a gene; V was cut back by 5 bases and J by 7 bases. The CDR3 region is CASSPGTSGMNEQFF. The CDR3 coding sequence is TGTGCCAGCAGCCCCGGGACTAGCGGGATGAATGAGCAGTTCTTC.

This rearrangement joins TRBV18 to TRBJ2-1, with 8 bases aligning to TRBD1. The CDR3 sequence is 16 residues long. V shed 4 bases, J shed 2 bases, and the junction held 7 bases outside the gene matches. Per the germline V gene, CDR1 is KGHSH and CDR2 is LQKENI. CDR3 sequence (DNA): TGTGCCAGCTCACGAGGGACAGGAAGTACCTACAATGAGCAGTTCTTC. It is translated as CASSRGTGSTYNEQFF.

The chain couples TRBV2 to TRBJ2-5; 10 bases align to TRBD2. With 5 bases clipped from V and 3 bases from J, the junction kept 3 bases outside the gene matches. The germline V gene encodes CDR1 SNHLY and CDR2 FYNNEI. The CDR3 totals 14 residues. The CDR3 DNA reads as TGTGCCAGCAGTCTCGGACTAGCGGAAGAGACCCAGTACTTC. Translated, it gives CASSLGLAEETQYF.